Listed here are 23 T cell receptor beta chains from one sample, sequenced in a study of blood T cells in healthy people across ages. It was with a sample-barcoded 5' primer and a J-beta primer mix that a second PCR of roughly 6 to 12 cycles was run. TCRdb reprocessed the 5' RACE reads with MiXCR, giving one entry per CDR3 protein. The sample has around 1,500,000 distinct CDR3 sequences, 40% to 50% seen once. The specimen was blood. These receptors were obtained from a woman between 18 and 30 years old in good health.

V is TRBV25-1 and J is TRBJ2-1; 8 nucleotides line up with TRBD2. Trimming took 8 bases from V and 8 from J; bases not matched to a gene: 8. Germline V gene data show CDR1 as MGHDK and CDR2 as SYGVNS. The CDR3 length is 13 residues. The CDR3 coding sequence is TGTGCCAGCGGGACTAGAGGGAGTCATGAGCAGTTCTTC. As protein: CASGTRGSHEQFF.

The V call is TRBV5-8, the J call TRBJ1-5, with D perhaps TRBD1 (6 bases). This CDR3 is built from 13 residues. The ends were cut back, 5 bases at V and 3 bases at J, with 9 bases in the middle. Germline V gene sequence: CDR1 SGHTS, CDR2 YDEGEE. This CDR3 reads CASRRQDNQPQHF. CDR3 sequence (DNA): TGTGCCAGCAGACGACAGGACAATCAGCCCCAGCATTTT.

The V gene is TRBV5-4, the J gene TRBJ1-2; the match to TRBD1 covers 10 bases. Trimming at V came to 1 base and at J to 3 bases, leaving 3 bases not matched to a gene. Germline values: CDR1 SGHNT, CDR2 YYREEE (reference sequence). The CDR3 is 15 amino acids. The CDR3 DNA reads TGTGCCAGCAGCTTGAAGACAGGGGGCTACTATGGCTACACCTTC. Its protein product is CASSLKTGGYYGYTF.

The chain couples TRBV20-1 to TRBJ2-1, with TRBD2 matching 7 bases. Gene TRBJ2-7 matches the end of the DNA better, so the J call may be wrong. Per the germline V gene, CDR1 is DFQATT and CDR2 is SNEGSKA (reference sequence). The length of the CDR3 is 13 residues. CDR3 coding DNA: TGCAGTGCTTGGGGGGGGATCTACAATGAGCAGTACTTC. Translation: CSAWGGIYNEQYF.

This clonotype occurred a few times. The chain has TRBV7-2 and TRBJ2-1, with TRBD2 identical over 10 bases. The V gene end was trimmed by 7 bases and the J gene end by 4 bases; junction bases not matched to a gene: 7. This CDR3 spans 15 amino acids. In germline, CDR1 is SGHTA, CDR2 FQGNSA. CDR3 in amino acids: CASTPSGGAYNEQFF. CDR3 nucleotides: TGTGCCAGCACCCCAAGCGGGGGGGCGTACAATGAGCAGTTCTTC.

This clonotype has just a few counts. V gene TRBV5-1 combines with J gene TRBJ1-2; TRBD1 matches 7 bases. The CDR3 has 16 residues. Trimming cost V 4 bases and J 3 bases; bases outside gene matches: 12. The V gene's germline CDR1 is SGHRS and CDR2 YFSETQ. The CDR3 sequence is CASSLGTGARDYGYTF. CDR3 sequence (DNA): TGCGCCAGCAGCCTAGGCACAGGGGCGCGGGACTATGGCTACACCTTC.

This clonotype was detected only a few times. The genes are TRBV7-9 and TRBJ1-4; 8 nucleotides agree with TRBD1. Trimming at V came to 6 bases and at J to 8 bases, leaving 11 bases not matched to a gene. Germline V gene data show CDR1 as SEHNR and CDR2 as FQNEAQ (reference sequence). The CDR3 loop spans 15 amino acids. As DNA, the CDR3 is TGTGCCAGCAGGCGCTCAGGGGGCTCGGGGGAAAAACTGTTTTTT. Amino acid sequence: CASRRSGGSGEKLFF.

This chain connects TRBV30 to TRBJ2-7; 11 bases are a match to TRBD2. Germline V gene lookup returns CDR1 GTSNPN and CDR2 SVGIG (reference sequence). Trimming removed 8 bases from V and 2 bases from J; junction bases left unmatched: 2. This CDR3 region has 12 residues. The DNA for the CDR3 is TGTGCCCCTAGCGGGAGGACCTACGAGCAGTACTTC. Its translation: CAPSGRTYEQYF.

The V gene is TRBV5-1, the J gene TRBJ1-2; no reliable D call. The CDR3 covers 13 residues. The germline V gene encodes CDR1 SGHRS and CDR2 YFSETQ. The ends were cut back, 7 bases at V and 7 bases at J, with 17 bases in the middle. The CDR3 DNA sequence: TGCGCCAGCCGACCCAGTCCAGTTGGTGGCTACACCTTC. Protein product: CASRPSPVGGYTF.

The rearrangement uses TRBV4-1 and TRBJ2-1; D possibly uses TRBD1 or TRBD2 (5 bases each). With 7 bases removed from V and 7 bases from J, the gap between germline ends came to 17 bases. Germline V gene lookup returns CDR1 MGHRA and CDR2 YSYEKL. This CDR3 comprises 14 residues. The CDR3 sequence: CASTSPRDENEQFF. As DNA, the CDR3 is TGCGCCAGCACCTCTCCCCGGGACGAGAATGAGCAGTTCTTC.

The V gene is TRBV5-1, the J gene TRBJ1-1; 8 bases are a match to TRBD1. Germline CDR1 reads SGHRS; CDR2 reads YFSETQ. J lost 5 bases, V lost 4 bases, and 13 bases had no gene match. CDR3 length: 16 residues. CDR3 nucleotide sequence: TGCGCCAGCAGCCAAGACAGGGGCGTAAAATGGACTGAAGCTTTCTTT. Protein sequence: CASSQDRGVKWTEAFF.

The chain employs TRBV5-5 and TRBJ2-4, with D tentatively TRBD1 or TRBD2 (5 bases each). The better agreement between TRBJ2-7 and the DNA end casts doubt on the J call. CDR3 length: 14 amino acids. The germline gives CDR1 SGHKS, CDR2 YYEKEE (reference sequence). The CDR3 nucleotides read TGTGCCAGCAGCTTCGCAGGGAGCTTCGCCGAGCAGTACTTC. It encodes CASSFAGSFAEQYF.

The chain recombines TRBV28 with TRBJ2-4; TRBD1 matches 9 bases. The better agreement between TRBJ2-7 and the DNA end casts doubt on the J call. The length of the CDR3 is 12 residues. From germline, CDR1 is MDHEN and CDR2 SYDVKM. CDR3 in amino acids: CASMDRGHEQYF. The CDR3 nucleotides are TGTGCCAGCATGGACAGGGGACACGAGCAGTACTTC.

This clonotype was found a few times. CDR3 loop: CASSYIGGTYNEQFF. The CDR3 DNA follows: TGTGCCAGCAGTTATATCGGGGGAACCTACAATGAGCAGTTCTTC. The J gene is TRBJ2-1, the V gene TRBV6-5; tentatively, D is TRBD2 (6 bases). Germline lookup yields CDR1 MNHEY and CDR2 SVGAGI. There are 15 residues in the CDR3. V lost 3 bases to trimming and J lost 2 bases, with 11 bases between them.

In this sample, this clonotype turned up many times. The chain joins TRBV29-1 to TRBJ2-1; TRBD1 is a possible D gene (7 bases). This CDR3 is 13 amino acids long. Germline lookup yields CDR1 SQVTM and CDR2 ANQGSEA. Trimming removed 6 bases at V and 7 bases at J, with 16 bases between. The CDR3: CSVPGGWGNEQFF. Written as DNA, the CDR3 is TGCAGCGTCCCAGGGGGGTGGGGGAATGAGCAGTTCTTC.

This clonotype has just a few counts. J is TRBJ1-2 and V is TRBV6-6; TRBD1 agrees at 8 bases. The CDR3 consists of 14 residues. The germline V gene has CDR1 MNHNY and CDR2 SVGAGI (reference sequence). V was pared by 5 bases and J by 4 bases, with 6 bases of the junction left unmatched. The CDR3 sequence: CASSDVDRGYGYTF. CDR3 DNA sequence: TGTGCCAGCAGTGATGTCGACAGGGGCTATGGCTACACCTTC.

The chain uses TRBV3-1 and TRBJ2-1, with a possible D match to TRBD2 (6 bases). Judging by the DNA end, TRBJ2-7 fits better; the J call may be wrong. Looked up from germline, CDR1 is LGHDT and CDR2 is YNNKEL (reference sequence). The CDR3 is 16 amino acids. CDR3 protein: CASSQEGGISYNEQYF. Here the CDR3 DNA reads TGTGCCAGCAGCCAAGAGGGGGGAATCTCCTACAATGAGCAGTACTTC.

This clonotype was seen only once. The germline gene is not matched at one end of the junction; a read error may be the cause. This chain uses TRBV5-1 with TRBJ2-3, with 7 bases that match TRBD1. This CDR3 region has 17 residues. CDR1 is SGHRS and CDR2 is YFSETQ in the germline V gene. The CDR3 protein is CGSSTGGDRVGSDTQYF. Written as DNA, the CDR3 is TGCGGCAGCAGCACTGGCGGCGACAGGGTGGGTTCAGATACGCAGTATTTT.

This rearrangement joins TRBV11-2 to TRBJ1-4; possibly TRBD1 for D (5 bases). Trimming shortened V by 5 bases and J by 10 bases, and 14 bases separated the two germline ends. Germline lookup yields CDR1 SGHAT and CDR2 FQNNGV. This CDR3 spans 13 amino acids. DNA for the CDR3: TGTGCCAGCAGCCTAAGGAGGAGGGGAAAACTGTTTTTT. This sequence encodes CASSLRRRGKLFF.

This clonotype was found a few times. The gene calls are TRBV6-2 or TRBV6-3 and TRBJ2-1, with D hard to call. V lost 2 bases to trimming and J lost 6 bases, with 14 bases between them. The CDR3 sequence is 15 residues long. Germline-derived CDR1 and CDR2 are MNHEY and SVGEGT. In DNA, the CDR3 is TGTGCCAGCAGTTACAATCCCTCGTACGGCAATGAGCAGTTCTTC. Translating it yields CASSYNPSYGNEQFF.

The chain joins TRBV6-1 to TRBJ2-5; D remains unclear. The closer fit of TRBJ2-7 to the DNA end suggests the J call may be wrong. CDR1 is MNHNS, CDR2 SASEGT, per germline. The CDR3 runs 13 residues. CDR3 sequence reads: CASSDSGPYEQYF. The CDR3 region has the DNA TGTGCCAGCAGTGATTCCGGACCCTACGAGCAGTACTTC.

This clonotype has just a few counts. The chain combines TRBV29-1 with TRBJ2-3; 10 bases map to TRBD2. CDR1 is SQVTM, CDR2 ANQGSEA, per germline. V trimming: 8 bases; J trimming: 4 bases; junction bases outside the gene matches: 12. CDR3 length: 15 residues. The CDR3 DNA sequence: TGCAGCTCTTATGCCAGCGGGAGGGCCCCAGATACGCAGTATTTT. This gives the protein CSSYASGRAPDTQYF.

This clonotype showed up just a few times. V and J are TRBV6-5 and TRBJ2-3; 7 positions agree with TRBD2. The CDR3 runs 14 residues. Trimming at V came to 6 bases and at J to 3 bases, leaving 6 bases not matched to a gene. CDR1 MNHEY and CDR2 SVGAGI come from the germline V gene. DNA for the CDR3: TGTGCCAGCAGGGGACTAAGCGGGACAGATACGCAGTATTTT. Translating gives CASRGLSGTDTQYF.